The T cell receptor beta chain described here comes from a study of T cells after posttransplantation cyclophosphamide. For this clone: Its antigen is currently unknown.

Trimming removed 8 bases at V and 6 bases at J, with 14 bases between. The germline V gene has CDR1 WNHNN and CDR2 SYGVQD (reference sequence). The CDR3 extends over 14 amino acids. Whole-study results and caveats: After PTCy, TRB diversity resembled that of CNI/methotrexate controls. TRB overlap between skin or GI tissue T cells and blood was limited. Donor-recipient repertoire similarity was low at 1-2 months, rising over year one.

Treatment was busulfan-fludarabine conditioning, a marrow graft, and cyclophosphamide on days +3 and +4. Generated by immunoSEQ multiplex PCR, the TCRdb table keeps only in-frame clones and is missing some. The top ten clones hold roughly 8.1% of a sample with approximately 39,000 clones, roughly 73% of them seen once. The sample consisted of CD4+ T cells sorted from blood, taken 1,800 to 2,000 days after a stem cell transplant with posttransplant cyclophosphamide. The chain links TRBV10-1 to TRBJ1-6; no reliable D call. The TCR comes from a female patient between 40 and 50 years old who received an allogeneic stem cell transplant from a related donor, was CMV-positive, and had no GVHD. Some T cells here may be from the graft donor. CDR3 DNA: TGCGCCAGCGGGAGGAGTTTTACTAATTCACCCCTCCACTTT. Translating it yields CASGRSFTNSPLHF.